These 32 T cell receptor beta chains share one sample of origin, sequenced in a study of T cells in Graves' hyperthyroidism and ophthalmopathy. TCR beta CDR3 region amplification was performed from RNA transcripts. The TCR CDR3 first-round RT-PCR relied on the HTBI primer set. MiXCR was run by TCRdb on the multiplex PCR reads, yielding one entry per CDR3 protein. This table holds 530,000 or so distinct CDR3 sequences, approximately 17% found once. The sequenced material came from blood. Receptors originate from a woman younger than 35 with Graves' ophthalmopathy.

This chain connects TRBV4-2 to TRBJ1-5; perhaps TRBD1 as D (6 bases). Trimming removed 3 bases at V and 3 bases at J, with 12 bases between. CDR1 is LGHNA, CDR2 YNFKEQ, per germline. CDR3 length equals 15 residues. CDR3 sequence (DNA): TGTGCCAGCAGCCAGGTAGGGGGAATCAATCAGCCCCAGCATTTT. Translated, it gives CASSQVGGINQPQHF.

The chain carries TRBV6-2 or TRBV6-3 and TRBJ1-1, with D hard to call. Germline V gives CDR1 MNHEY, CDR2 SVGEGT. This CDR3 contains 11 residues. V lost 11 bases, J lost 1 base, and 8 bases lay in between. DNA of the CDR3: TGTGCCGTTAGGGCGAACACTGAAGCTTTCTTT. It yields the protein CAVRANTEAFF.

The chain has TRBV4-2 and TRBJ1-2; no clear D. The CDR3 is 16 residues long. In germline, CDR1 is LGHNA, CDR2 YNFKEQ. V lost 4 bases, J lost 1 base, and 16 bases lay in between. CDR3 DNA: TGTGCCAGCAGCCCGTCCCTTCCCGGGGATAACTATGGCTACACCTTC. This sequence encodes CASSPSLPGDNYGYTF.

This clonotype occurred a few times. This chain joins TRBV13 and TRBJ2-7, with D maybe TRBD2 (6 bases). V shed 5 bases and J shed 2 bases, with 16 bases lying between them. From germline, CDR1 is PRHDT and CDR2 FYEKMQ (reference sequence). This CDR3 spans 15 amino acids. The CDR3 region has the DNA TGTGCCAGCAGCCCCCTCGCGGGGCATCCCTACGAGCAGTACTTC. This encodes CASSPLAGHPYEQYF. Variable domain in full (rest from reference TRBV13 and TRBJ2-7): AAGVIQSPRHLIKEKRETATLKCYPIPRHDTVYWYQQGPGQDPQFLISFYEKMQSDKGSIPDRFSAQQFSDYHSELNMSSLELGDSALYFCASSPLAGHPYEQYFGPGTRLTVT.

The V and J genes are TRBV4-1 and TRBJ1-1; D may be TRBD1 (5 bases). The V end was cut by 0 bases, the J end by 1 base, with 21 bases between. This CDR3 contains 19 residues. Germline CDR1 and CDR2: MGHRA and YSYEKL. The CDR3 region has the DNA TGCGCCAGCAGCCAAGACCCCAACAGGCCAGCGGCTCGGAACACTGAAGCTTTCTTT. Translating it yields CASSQDPNRPAARNTEAFF.

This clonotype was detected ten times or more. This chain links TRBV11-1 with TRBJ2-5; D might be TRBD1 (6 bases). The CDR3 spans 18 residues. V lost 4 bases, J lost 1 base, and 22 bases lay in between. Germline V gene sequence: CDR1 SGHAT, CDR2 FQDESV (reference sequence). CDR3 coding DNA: TGTGCCAGCAGCTCCCTCCCAATTAACAGGGCTCCCCAAGAGACCCAGTACTTC. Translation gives CASSSLPINRAPQETQYF.

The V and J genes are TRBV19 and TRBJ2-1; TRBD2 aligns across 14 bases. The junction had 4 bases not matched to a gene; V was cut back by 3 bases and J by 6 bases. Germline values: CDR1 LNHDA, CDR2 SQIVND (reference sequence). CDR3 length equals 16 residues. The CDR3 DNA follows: TGTGCCAGTAGTATGACTAGCGGGGGGGCGGGCAATGAGCAGTTCTTC. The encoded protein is CASSMTSGGAGNEQFF.

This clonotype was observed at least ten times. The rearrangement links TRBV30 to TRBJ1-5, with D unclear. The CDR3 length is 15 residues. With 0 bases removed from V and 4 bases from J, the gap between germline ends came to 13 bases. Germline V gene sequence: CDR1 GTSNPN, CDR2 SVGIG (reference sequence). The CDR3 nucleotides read TGTGCCTGGAGTGTTAGAATAGGGCAGAATCAGCCCCAGCATTTT. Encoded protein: CAWSVRIGQNQPQHF.

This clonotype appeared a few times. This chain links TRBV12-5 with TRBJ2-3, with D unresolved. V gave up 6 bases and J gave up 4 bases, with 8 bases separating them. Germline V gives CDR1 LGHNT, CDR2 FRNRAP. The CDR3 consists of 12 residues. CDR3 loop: CASGLTADTQYF. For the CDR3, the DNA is TGTGCTAGTGGCTTGACGGCAGATACGCAGTATTTT. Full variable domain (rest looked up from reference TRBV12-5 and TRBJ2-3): DARVTQTPRHKVTEMGQEVTMRCQPILGHNTVFWYRQTMMQGLELLAYFRNRAPLDDSGMPKDRFSAEMPDATLATLKIQPSEPRDSAVYFCASGLTADTQYFGPGTRLTVL.

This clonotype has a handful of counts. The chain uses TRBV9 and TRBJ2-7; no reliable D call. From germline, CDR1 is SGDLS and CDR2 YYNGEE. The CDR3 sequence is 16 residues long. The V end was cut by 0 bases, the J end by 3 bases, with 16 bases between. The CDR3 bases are TGTGCCAGCAGCGTAGGCCTAGGTGAGCAGTACTACGAGCAGTACTTC. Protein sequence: CASSVGLGEQYYEQYF.

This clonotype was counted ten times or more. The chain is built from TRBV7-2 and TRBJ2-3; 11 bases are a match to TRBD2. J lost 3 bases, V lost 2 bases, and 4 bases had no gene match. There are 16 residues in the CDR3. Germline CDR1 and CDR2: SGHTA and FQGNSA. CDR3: CASSLTTSGNTDTQYF. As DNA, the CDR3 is TGTGCCAGCAGCTTAACGACTAGCGGGAATACAGATACGCAGTATTTT.

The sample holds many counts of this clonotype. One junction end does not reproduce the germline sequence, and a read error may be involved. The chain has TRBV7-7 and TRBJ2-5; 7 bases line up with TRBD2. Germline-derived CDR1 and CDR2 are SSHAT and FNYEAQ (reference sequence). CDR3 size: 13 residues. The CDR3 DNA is TGTGCTAGCAGCTCCCAGCGGGGTGAGACCCAGTACTTC. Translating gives CASSSQRGETQYF.

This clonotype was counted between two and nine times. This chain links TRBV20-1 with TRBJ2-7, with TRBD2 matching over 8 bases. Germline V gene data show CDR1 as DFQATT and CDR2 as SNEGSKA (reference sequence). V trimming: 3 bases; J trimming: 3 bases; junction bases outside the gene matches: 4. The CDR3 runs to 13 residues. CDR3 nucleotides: TGCAGTGCTAGCCCTAGCGGGCGCTACGAGCAGTACTTC. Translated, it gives CSASPSGRYEQYF.

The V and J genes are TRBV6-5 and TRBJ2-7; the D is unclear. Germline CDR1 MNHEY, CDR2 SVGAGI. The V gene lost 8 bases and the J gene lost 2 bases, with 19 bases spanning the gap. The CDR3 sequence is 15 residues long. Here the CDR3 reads CASPAVFGPPYEQYF. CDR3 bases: TGTGCCAGCCCAGCCGTTTTTGGGCCTCCCTACGAGCAGTACTTC.

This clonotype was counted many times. CDR3 region: CASSDWTGSSGANVLTF. The CDR3 DNA is TGTGCCAGCAGCGATTGGACAGGGAGCTCTGGGGCCAACGTCCTGACTTTC. The gene calls are TRBV6-2 or TRBV6-3 and TRBJ2-6; 8 positions agree with TRBD1. Germline V gene lookup returns CDR1 MNHEY and CDR2 SVGEGT. The CDR3 is made up of 17 amino acids. The trim removed 6 bases at V and 0 bases at J, leaving 7 bases unmatched.

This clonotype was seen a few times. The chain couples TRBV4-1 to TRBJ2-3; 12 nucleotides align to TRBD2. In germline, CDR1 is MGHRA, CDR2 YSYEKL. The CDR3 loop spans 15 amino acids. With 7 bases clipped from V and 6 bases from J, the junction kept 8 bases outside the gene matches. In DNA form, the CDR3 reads TGCGCCAGCACCCTGACTAGCGGGGGTTTTGATACGCAGTATTTT. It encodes CASTLTSGGFDTQYF.

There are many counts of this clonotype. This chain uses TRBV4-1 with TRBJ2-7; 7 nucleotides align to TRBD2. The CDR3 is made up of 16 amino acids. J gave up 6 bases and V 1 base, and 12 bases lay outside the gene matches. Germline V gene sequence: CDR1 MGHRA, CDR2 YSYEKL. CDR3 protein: CASSQVGVGRRSEQYF. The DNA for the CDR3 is TGCGCCAGCAGCCAAGTGGGTGTCGGGAGGAGGAGCGAGCAGTACTTC.

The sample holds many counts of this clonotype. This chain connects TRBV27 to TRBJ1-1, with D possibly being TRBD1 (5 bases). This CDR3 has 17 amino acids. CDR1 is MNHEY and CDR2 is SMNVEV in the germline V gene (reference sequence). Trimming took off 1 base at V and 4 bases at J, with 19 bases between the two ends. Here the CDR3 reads CASSLWAPEEGTTEAFF. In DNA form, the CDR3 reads TGTGCCAGCAGTTTATGGGCCCCTGAGGAGGGGACCACTGAAGCTTTCTTT.

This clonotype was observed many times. The CDR3 DNA sequence: TGTGCCAGCAGTTACGGGACGGATTACGAGCAGTACTTC. The encoded protein is CASSYGTDYEQYF. V and J are TRBV6-2 or TRBV6-3 and TRBJ2-7, with D tentatively TRBD1 or TRBD2 (5 bases each). CDR3 length equals 13 residues. The germline V and J ends were trimmed by 2 bases and 4 bases, with 9 bases remaining between them. Germline V gene lookup returns CDR1 MNHEY and CDR2 SVGEGT.

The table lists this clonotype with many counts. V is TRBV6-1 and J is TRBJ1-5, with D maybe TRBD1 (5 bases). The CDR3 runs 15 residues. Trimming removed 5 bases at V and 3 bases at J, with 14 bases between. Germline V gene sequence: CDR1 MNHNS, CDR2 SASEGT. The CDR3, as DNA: TGTGCCAGCAGTCCCGAGAGGGGCCTCAATCAGCCCCAGCATTTT. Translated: CASSPERGLNQPQHF.

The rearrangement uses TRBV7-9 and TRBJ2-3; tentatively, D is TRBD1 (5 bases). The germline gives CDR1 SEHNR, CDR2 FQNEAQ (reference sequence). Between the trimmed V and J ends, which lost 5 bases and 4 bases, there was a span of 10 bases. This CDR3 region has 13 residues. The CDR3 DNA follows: TGTGCCAGCAGCCCTAAGGGGCCAGATACGCAGTATTTT. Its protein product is CASSPKGPDTQYF.

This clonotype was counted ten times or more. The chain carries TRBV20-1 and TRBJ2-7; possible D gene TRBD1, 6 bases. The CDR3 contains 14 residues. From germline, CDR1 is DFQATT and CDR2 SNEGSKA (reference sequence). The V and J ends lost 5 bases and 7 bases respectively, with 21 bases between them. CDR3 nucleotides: TGCAGTGCTTGGGCCAAGGCAGGGGCTGGGGAGCAGTACTTC. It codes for CSAWAKAGAGEQYF.

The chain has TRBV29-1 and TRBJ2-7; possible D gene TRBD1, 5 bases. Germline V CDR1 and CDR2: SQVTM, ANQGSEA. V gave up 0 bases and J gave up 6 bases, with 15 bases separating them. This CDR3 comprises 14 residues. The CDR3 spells CSVEDSSDTGEQYF. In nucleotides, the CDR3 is TGCAGCGTTGAAGATTCTTCGGACACCGGCGAGCAGTACTTC.

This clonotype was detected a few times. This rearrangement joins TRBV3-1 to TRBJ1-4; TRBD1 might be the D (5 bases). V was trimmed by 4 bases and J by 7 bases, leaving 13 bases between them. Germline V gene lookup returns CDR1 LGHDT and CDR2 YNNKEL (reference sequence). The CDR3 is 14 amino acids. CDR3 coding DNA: TGTGCCAGCAGCCCTTGGGGCCGGGGTGAAAAACTGTTTTTT. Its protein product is CASSPWGRGEKLFF.

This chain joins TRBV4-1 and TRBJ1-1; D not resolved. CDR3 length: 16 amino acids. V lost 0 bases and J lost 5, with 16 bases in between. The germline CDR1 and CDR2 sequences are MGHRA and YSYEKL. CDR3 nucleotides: TGCGCCAGCAGCCAAGAAAAGGGCCGGCTGGGGACTGAAGCTTTCTTT. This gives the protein CASSQEKGRLGTEAFF.

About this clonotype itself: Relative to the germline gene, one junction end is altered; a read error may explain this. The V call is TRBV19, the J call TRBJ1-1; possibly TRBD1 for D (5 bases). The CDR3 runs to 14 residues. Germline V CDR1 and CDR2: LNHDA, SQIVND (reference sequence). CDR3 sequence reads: CASLRGPGNTEALF. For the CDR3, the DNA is TGTGCCAGTTTGAGGGGACCGGGTAACACTGAAGCTCTCTTT.

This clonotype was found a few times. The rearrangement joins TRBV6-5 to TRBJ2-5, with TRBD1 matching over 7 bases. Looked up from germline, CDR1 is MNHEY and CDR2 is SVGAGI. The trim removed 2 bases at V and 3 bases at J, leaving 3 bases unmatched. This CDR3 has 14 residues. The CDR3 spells CASSYNRGEETQYF. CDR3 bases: TGTGCCAGCAGTTACAACAGGGGAGAAGAGACCCAGTACTTC.

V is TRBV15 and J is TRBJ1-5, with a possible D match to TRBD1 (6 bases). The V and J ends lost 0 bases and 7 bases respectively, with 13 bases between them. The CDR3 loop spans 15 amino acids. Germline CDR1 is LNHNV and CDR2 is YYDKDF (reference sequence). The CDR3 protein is CATSRDLGAQQPQHF. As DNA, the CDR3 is TGTGCCACCAGCAGAGATTTGGGGGCCCAGCAGCCCCAGCATTTT. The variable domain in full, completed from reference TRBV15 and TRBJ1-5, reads DAMVIQNPRYQVTQFGKPVTLSCSQTLNHNVMYWYQQKSSQAPKLLFHYYDKDFNNEADTPDNFQSRRPNTSFCFLDIRSPGLGDTAMYLCATSRDLGAQQPQHFGDGTRLSIL.

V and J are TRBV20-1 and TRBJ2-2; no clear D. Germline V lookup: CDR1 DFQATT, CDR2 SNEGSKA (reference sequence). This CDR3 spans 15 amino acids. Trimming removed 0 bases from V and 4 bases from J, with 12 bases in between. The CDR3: CSARDNLRGTGELFF. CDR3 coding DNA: TGCAGTGCTAGAGACAATCTGAGAGGCACCGGGGAGCTGTTTTTT.

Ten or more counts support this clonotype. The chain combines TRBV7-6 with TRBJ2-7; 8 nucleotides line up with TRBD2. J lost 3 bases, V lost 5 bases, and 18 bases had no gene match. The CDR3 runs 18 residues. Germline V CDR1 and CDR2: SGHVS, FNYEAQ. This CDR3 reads CASSPLKGVSGESYEQYF. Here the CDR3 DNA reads TGTGCCAGCAGCCCCCTGAAGGGGGTTAGCGGGGAAAGCTACGAGCAGTACTTC. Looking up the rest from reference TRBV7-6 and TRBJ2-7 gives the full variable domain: GAGVSQSPRYKVTKRGQDVALRCDPISGHVSLYWYRQALGQGPEFLTYFNYEAQQDKSGLPNDRFSAERPEGSISTLTIQRTEQRDSAMYRCASSPLKGVSGESYEQYFGPGTRLTVT.

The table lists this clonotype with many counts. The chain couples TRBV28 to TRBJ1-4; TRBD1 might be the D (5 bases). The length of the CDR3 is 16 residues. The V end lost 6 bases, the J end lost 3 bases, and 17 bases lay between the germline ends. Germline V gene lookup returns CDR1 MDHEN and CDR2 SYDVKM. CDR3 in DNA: TGTGCCAGCAGAGACTTCAGGGAATTGGCTAATGAAAAACTGTTTTTT. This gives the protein CASRDFRELANEKLFF.

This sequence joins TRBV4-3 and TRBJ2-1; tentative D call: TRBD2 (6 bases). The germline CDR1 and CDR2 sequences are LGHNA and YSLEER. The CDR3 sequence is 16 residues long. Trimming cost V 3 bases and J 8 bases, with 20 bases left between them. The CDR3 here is CASSHGTGLSWDEQFF. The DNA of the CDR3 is TGCGCCAGCAGCCATGGTACGGGACTCTCATGGGATGAGCAGTTCTTC.